The rows below give T cell receptor beta chains drawn from one sample of a study of identical twins' blood T cells. MiXCR was run by TCRdb on the 5' RACE reads, yielding one entry per CDR3 protein. The data hold 300,000 to 400,000 distinct CDR3 sequences, with roughly 31% observed a single time. What was sequenced was PBMCs. The source of these receptors is a woman between 18 and 50 years old in good health. The CDR3 runs from the conserved cysteine through the conserved F or W. Each record gives: clone size, V gene, D gene, J gene, CDR3 protein, CDR3 DNA. D genes are given only for firm matches. Size is omitted from some rows. Given values are once, few, many or a class for expanded clones.

clone_size: .; v_call: TRBV29-1; d_call: TRBD1; j_call: TRBJ1-1; cdr3_aa: CSVVRGGWIEAFF; cdr3_nt: TGCAGCGTTGTGCGAGGGGGCTGGATTGAAGCTTTCTTT
clone_size: few; v_call: TRBV6-5; d_call: .; j_call: TRBJ2-3; cdr3_aa: CASSYRTGTDTQYF; cdr3_nt: TGTGCCAGCAGTTACAGGACAGGCACAGATACGCAGTATTTT
clone_size: few; v_call: TRBV27; d_call: TRBD2; j_call: TRBJ2-1; cdr3_aa: CASTPIAGGPSYNEQFF; cdr3_nt: TGTGCCAGCACTCCCATAGCGGGAGGGCCCTCCTACAATGAGCAGTTCTTC
clone_size: .; v_call: TRBV19; d_call: .; j_call: TRBJ2-2; cdr3_aa: CASSIPRDTGELFF; cdr3_nt: TGTGCCAGTAGTATACCCCGGGACACCGGGGAGCTGTTTTTT
clone_size: .; v_call: TRBV19; d_call: TRBD1; j_call: TRBJ1-2; cdr3_aa: CASWDRENYGYTF; cdr3_nt: TGTGCCAGTTGGGACAGGGAAAACTATGGCTACACCTTC
clone_size: many; v_call: TRBV6-4; d_call: .; j_call: TRBJ1-1; cdr3_aa: CASSAPWPETEAFF; cdr3_nt: TGTGCCAGCAGTGCTCCTTGGCCAGAGACTGAAGCTTTCTTT
clone_size: few; v_call: TRBV4-3; d_call: .; j_call: TRBJ1-3; cdr3_aa: CASSQNPGERSGNTIYF; cdr3_nt: TGCGCCAGCAGCCAAAATCCGGGAGAGCGATCCGGAAACACCATATATTTT
clone_size: few; v_call: TRBV5-1; d_call: .; j_call: TRBJ1-1; cdr3_aa: CASSLASGQPEAFF; cdr3_nt: TGCGCCAGCAGCTTGGCAAGTGGGCAGCCTGAAGCTTTCTTT
clone_size: .; v_call: TRBV12-3/TRBV12-4; d_call: TRBD1; j_call: TRBJ1-2; cdr3_aa: CASSFDRGGTYGYTF; cdr3_nt: TGTGCCAGCAGCTTCGACAGGGGGGGGACCTATGGCTACACCTTC
clone_size: few; v_call: TRBV5-1; d_call: .; j_call: TRBJ1-4; cdr3_aa: CASSSTGTTTNEKLFF; cdr3_nt: TGCGCCAGCAGCTCAACAGGGACGACAACTAATGAAAAACTGTTTTTT
clone_size: .; v_call: TRBV27; d_call: TRBD1; j_call: TRBJ1-2; cdr3_aa: CASRPDRDPVYGYTF; cdr3_nt: TGTGCCAGCAGGCCCGACAGGGATCCTGTTTATGGCTACACCTTC
clone_size: few; v_call: TRBV7-9; d_call: TRBD2; j_call: TRBJ2-1; cdr3_aa: CASSFRLAEQFF; cdr3_nt: TGTGCCAGCAGCTTCAGACTAGCGGAGCAGTTCTTC
clone_size: .; v_call: TRBV14; d_call: .; j_call: TRBJ2-1; cdr3_aa: CASSQADWAPGQFF; cdr3_nt: TGTGCCAGCAGCCAAGCTGACTGGGCTCCTGGGCAGTTCTTC
clone_size: .; v_call: TRBV2; d_call: TRBD1; j_call: TRBJ1-5; cdr3_aa: CASSEDRMKSFGQPQHF; cdr3_nt: TGTGCCAGCAGTGAGGACAGGATGAAATCCTTTGGGCAGCCCCAGCATTTT
clone_size: many; v_call: TRBV4-1; d_call: TRBD1; j_call: TRBJ1-6; cdr3_aa: CASSQDPGQNNSPLHF; cdr3_nt: TGCGCCAGCAGCCAAGATCCGGGACAGAATAATTCACCCCTCCACTTT
clone_size: .; v_call: TRBV19; d_call: .; j_call: TRBJ2-6; cdr3_aa: CASSLRVKAGANVLTF; cdr3_nt: TGTGCCAGTAGTCTCAGGGTGAAGGCTGGGGCCAACGTCCTGACTTTC
clone_size: .; v_call: TRBV9; d_call: .; j_call: TRBJ2-6; cdr3_aa: CASTRQVGTTYSGANVLTF; cdr3_nt: TGTGCCAGCACCAGGCAGGTGGGGACGACTTACTCTGGGGCCAACGTCCTGACTTTC
clone_size: .; v_call: TRBV5-4; d_call: TRBD2; j_call: TRBJ2-1; cdr3_aa: CAGSLATSGRGDEQFF; cdr3_nt: TGTGCCGGCAGCTTGGCTACCAGCGGGAGAGGCGATGAGCAGTTCTTC
clone_size: few; v_call: TRBV20-1; d_call: TRBD1; j_call: TRBJ1-2; cdr3_aa: CSADRDRDIFTF; cdr3_nt: TGCAGTGCAGACCGGGACAGGGATATTTTCACCTTC
clone_size: few; v_call: TRBV29-1; d_call: TRBD1; j_call: TRBJ1-1; cdr3_aa: CSVTGAILPFF; cdr3_nt: TGCAGCGTGACAGGGGCTATTCTGCCTTTCTTT
clone_size: .; v_call: TRBV9; d_call: .; j_call: TRBJ2-1; cdr3_aa: CASSPSGQTYNEQFF; cdr3_nt: TGTGCCAGCAGCCCCAGTGGACAGACCTACAATGAGCAGTTCTTC
clone_size: .; v_call: TRBV11-2; d_call: .; j_call: TRBJ1-2; cdr3_aa: CASGSRGKSNGYTF; cdr3_nt: TGTGCCAGCGGATCGCGAGGGAAATCCAACGGCTACACCTTC
clone_size: .; v_call: TRBV4-3; d_call: .; j_call: TRBJ1-2; cdr3_aa: CASSQTQGFYGYTF; cdr3_nt: TGCGCCAGCAGCCAAACACAGGGATTCTATGGCTACACCTTC
clone_size: few; v_call: TRBV23-1; d_call: .; j_call: TRBJ1-5; cdr3_aa: CAVSLNQPQHF; cdr3_nt: TGCGCCGTCAGTTTGAATCAGCCCCAGCATTTT
clone_size: .; v_call: TRBV5-1; d_call: TRBD1; j_call: TRBJ1-1; cdr3_aa: CASSPDRETTFF; cdr3_nt: TGCGCCAGCAGCCCGGACAGGGAGACAACTTTCTTT
clone_size: .; v_call: TRBV2; d_call: TRBD1; j_call: TRBJ1-6; cdr3_aa: CASKFRDRGRGSPLHF; cdr3_nt: TGTGCCAGCAAATTCCGGGACAGGGGAAGAGGATCACCCCTCCACTTT
clone_size: .; v_call: TRBV20-1; d_call: TRBD2; j_call: TRBJ2-1; cdr3_aa: CSARVLAGGYNEQFF; cdr3_nt: TGCAGTGCTAGAGTCCTAGCGGGAGGTTACAATGAGCAGTTCTTC
clone_size: few; v_call: TRBV12-3/TRBV12-4; d_call: .; j_call: TRBJ2-1; cdr3_aa: CASLPNYGTFSYNEQFF; cdr3_nt: TGTGCCAGCTTACCGAACTACGGGACATTTTCCTACAATGAGCAGTTCTTC
clone_size: .; v_call: TRBV15; d_call: .; j_call: TRBJ1-3; cdr3_aa: CATSRGDRNSGNTIYF; cdr3_nt: TGTGCCACCAGCAGAGGAGACAGGAACTCTGGAAACACCATATATTTT
clone_size: few; v_call: TRBV3-1; d_call: .; j_call: TRBJ1-4; cdr3_aa: CASSQVWGEAEKLFF; cdr3_nt: TGTGCCAGCAGCCAAGTCTGGGGAGAGGCTGAAAAACTGTTTTTT
clone_size: .; v_call: TRBV12-3/TRBV12-4; d_call: .; j_call: TRBJ2-1; cdr3_aa: CASSFLTWEQFF; cdr3_nt: TGTGCCAGCAGTTTCCTGACTTGGGAGCAGTTCTTC
clone_size: few; v_call: TRBV13; d_call: .; j_call: TRBJ1-4; cdr3_aa: CASSSGQDREKLFF; cdr3_nt: TGTGCCAGCAGCAGCGGACAAGATCGCGAAAAACTGTTTTTT